The 6 T cell receptor beta chains below all came from one sample that was sequenced in a study of spatial heterogeneity in lung cancer (dated by TCRdb to 2018 to 2020). Points the paper makes about the study in general: The tumor nonsynonymous mutation count correlated with the number of expanded alpha and beta TCRs within the tumor.

The method behind the library was 5' RACE. Sequencer: NextSeq 500. The raw public reads went through TCRdb reprocessing: fastp at Q25, MiXCR clone calling, in-frame beta chains kept. Rows with one shared CDR3 protein collapse into an entry with the most common genes and DNA. For this sample there are over 15,000 distinct CDR3 sequences; more than 5.5% appear just once. 6.8% of the sample comes from the top ten. What the time point label conveys for this sample: sample taken at primary tumor resection. No antigen has been identified for these receptors. Sequences were derived from lung tumor tissue, sampled at surgery. These receptors came from a male donor with early-stage non-small cell lung cancer.

Regarding this clonotype: Found in a library prepared for alpha chains, this beta chain is an off-target read, and its abundance has little meaning. The rearrangement joins TRBV12-3 or TRBV12-4 to TRBJ1-2; TRBD1 matches 10 bases. The CDR3 loop spans 11 amino acids. The ends lost 8 bases at V and 8 bases at J; junction bases unmatched: 2. CDR3 coding DNA: TGTGCCAGCGGGACAGGGGTAGGCTACACCTTC. Its translation is CASGTGVGYTF.

This clonotype was counted ten times or more. This beta chain is a stray sequence in a library constructed for alpha chains; its clone size is not meaningful. This chain links TRBV20-1 with TRBJ1-5; 9 nucleotides agree with TRBD1. The V gene end was trimmed by 2 bases and the J gene end by 1 base; junction bases not matched to a gene: 3. Germline V CDR1 and CDR2: DFQATT, SNEGSKA (reference sequence). There are 15 residues in the CDR3. This CDR3 reads CSARPDRGSNQPQHF. The CDR3 DNA follows: TGCAGTGCTAGACCCGACAGGGGGAGCAATCAGCCCCAGCATTTT.

There are many counts of this clonotype. Within a library made for alpha chains, this beta chain is off target, and its count is uninformative. J is TRBJ1-5 and V is TRBV28; TRBD1 agrees at 8 bases. The CDR3 is 15 residues long. V shed 2 bases, J shed 7 bases, and the junction held 7 bases outside the gene matches. Germline V lookup: CDR1 MDHEN, CDR2 SYDVKM. In DNA, the CDR3 is TGTGCCAGCAGTTTACAACAGGGGGATGAACAGCCCCAGCATTTT. It is translated as CASSLQQGDEQPQHF. Combining the CDR3 with reference TRBV28 and TRBJ1-5 gives the whole variable domain DVKVTQSSRYLVKRTGEKVFLECVQDMDHENMFWYRQDPGLGLRLIYFSYDVKMKEKGDIPEGYSVSREKKERFSLILESASTNQTSMYLCASSLQQGDEQPQHFGDGTRLSIL.

This clonotype was detected many times. This beta chain represents an off-target read in a library built for alpha chains; its size is of limited meaning. This chain joins TRBV7-2 and TRBJ2-2; tentative D call: TRBD1 (6 bases). The V and J ends lost 1 base and 6 bases respectively, with 12 bases between them. The CDR3 covers 15 residues. Germline CDR1 reads SGHTA; CDR2 reads FQGNSA. The CDR3 nucleotides are TGTGCCAGCAGCTTAGTGCTGGGGGCGCCCGGGGAGCTGTTTTTT. It specifies CASSLVLGAPGELFF. Filled out from reference TRBV7-2 and TRBJ2-2, the complete variable domain reads GAGVSQSPSNKVTEKGKDVELRCDPISGHTALYWYRQSLGQGLEFLIYFQGNSAPDKSGLPSDRFSAERTGGSVSTLTIQRTQQEDSAVYLCASSLVLGAPGELFFGEGSRLTVL.

This clonotype was seen many times. This beta chain is a stray read from a library made for alpha chains; its abundance is not meaningful. The V and J genes are TRBV28 and TRBJ2-3; 10 bases line up with TRBD1. CDR3 length equals 15 residues. Trimming removed 4 bases from V and 6 bases from J; junction bases left unmatched: 7. Looked up from germline, CDR1 is MDHEN and CDR2 is SYDVKM. The CDR3 DNA sequence: TGTGCCAGCAGTTCCGGGACAGGGGTGAGGGATACGCAGTATTTT. Translated, it gives CASSSGTGVRDTQYF.

This clonotype was detected many times. Because the library targeted alpha chains, this beta chain is an off-target read whose size means little. This chain connects TRBV4-1 to TRBJ2-4; D unclear. CDR1 MGHRA and CDR2 YSYEKL come from the germline V gene. V was trimmed by 4 bases and J by 0 bases, leaving 16 bases between them. The CDR3 covers 17 residues. This CDR3 is CASSPVTAILAKNIQYF. DNA for the CDR3: TGCGCCAGCAGCCCCGTAACGGCTATTCTAGCCAAAAACATTCAGTACTTC.